This TCR beta chain was sequenced for a study of technical replicates of blood from a handful of donors. V was clipped by 4 bases and J by 4 bases; unmatched bases: 9. Germline CDR1 reads SEHNR; CDR2 reads FQNEAQ (reference sequence). The CDR3 runs to 15 residues. The method was immunoSEQ multiplex PCR; TCRdb's version includes in-frame clones alone and lacks a portion of them. Of almost 85,000 clones in the sample, 97% were seen once. This sequence joins TRBV7-9 and TRBJ2-7; 8 bases line up with TRBD2. What was sequenced was T cells isolated from PBMCs. The source is a human donor in good health. For the CDR3, the DNA is TGTGCCAGCAGCTCCGGCGGGGGGCGCGGGTACGAGCAGTACTTC. This encodes CASSSGGGRGYEQYF. Based on the CDR3 plus reference TRBV7-9 and TRBJ2-7, the full variable domain is DTGVSQNPRHKITKRGQNVTFRCDPISEHNRLYWYRQTLGQGPEFLTYFQNEAQLEKSRLLSDRFSAERPKGSFSTLEIQRTEQGDSAMYLCASSSGGGRGYEQYFGPGTRLTVT.